This TCR beta chain was documented in a study of cytomegalovirus exposure and HLA in healthy donors. PCR was performed using 60 Vbeta and 13 Jbeta primers. Produced via immunoSEQ multiplex PCR; TCRdb's table is partial and in-frame only. Here the sample spans approximately 200,000 clones, 65% to 90% being singletons. V lost 0 bases, J lost 3 bases, and 5 bases lay in between. Germline assignment: CDR1 SGHAT and CDR2 FQNNGV. The CDR3 runs to 13 residues. The sequenced sample consisted of PBMCs. This sequence was found in a girl aged 10-17 years in good health and CMV-seronegative. V is TRBV11-2 and J is TRBJ1-1; D is unclear. CDR3 sequence (DNA): TGTGCCAGCAGCTTAGATACTTACACTGAAGCTTTCTTT. This gives the protein CASSLDTYTEAFF.